The T cell receptor (beta chain) under discussion was sequenced for a study of regulatory T cells in long-lasting Graves disease. As for the study in general: New Graves' disease cases had less than 3 months of antithyroid drugs.

Time point: newly diagnosed GD, antithyroid drugs for less than 3 months. From RNA extracted from PBMCs, the TCR library was made. The CDR3 spans 12 residues. Germline CDR1 is SQVTM and CDR2 is ANQGSEA. The V end lost 4 bases, the J end lost 0 bases, and 6 bases lay between the germline ends. This clonotype has only a few counts. Arm-PCR of CDR3 regions and iRepertoire HTBI primers were the basis on which TCR beta libraries were built. Per the study methods: Among the samples, 62 TRBV and 13 to 15 TRBJ segments were identified. TCRdb re-called the multiplex PCR reads through MiXCR, storing one row per CDR3 protein. The authors' filters were not applied to this entry. In the table there are about 540,000 distinct CDR3 sequences, approximately 15% of which are singletons. These same records also appear under a second study, on T cells in Graves' hyperthyroidism and ophthalmopathy. From that study: Every diagnosis used clinical symptoms, serum thyroxine and TRAb, thyroid ultrasound and orbital computed tomography. First-round RT-PCR of the TCR CDR3 relied on the HTBI primer set.

The source was peripheral blood mononuclear cells (PBMCs), collected at new diagnosis, from a patient treated with antithyroid drugs. This sequence joins TRBV29-1 and TRBJ1-2; D is unresolved. The sequence came from a man under 40 with Graves disease. Written as DNA, the CDR3 is TGCAGCGTTGGGTACACTAACTATGGCTACACCTTC. This codes for CSVGYTNYGYTF.